This T cell receptor beta chain was found in a study of blood T cell repertoires in COVID-19. Overall study: The United States, Italy and Spain were the sources of the acute and convalescent COVID-19 samples. Nucleic acid was either cDNA or gDNA, and it came from T cells, B-cell-depleted T cells, or PBMCs.

The CDR3 spans 13 residues. Germline loops: CDR1 ENHRY, CDR2 SYGVKD. The V and J ends lost 11 bases and 10 bases respectively, with 21 bases between them. Clones were sequenced by immunoSEQ multiplex PCR, and TCRdb holds only the in-frame ones, with some missing. The sample lists around 100,000 clones; approximately 88% were seen once. The sequenced sample consisted of peripheral blood. The clonotype was recovered from a human donor in a cohort sampled during active COVID-19. The gene calls are TRBV10-3 and TRBJ2-1, with a weak D call TRBD2 (7 bases). CDR3 amino acids: CALGRGLLGEQFF. The CDR3 DNA is TGTGCCTTGGGGCGGGGGCTCCTCGGGGAGCAGTTCTTC.